This note documents a single T cell receptor (beta chain) sequence. These data are taken from a study of T cell responses to AZD1222 COVID-19 vaccine. V dropped 1 base and J dropped 8 bases, with 14 bases sitting between them. This CDR3 comprises 15 residues. Germline loops: CDR1 LGHNA, CDR2 YNFKEQ. Clones were sequenced by immunoSEQ multiplex PCR, and TCRdb holds only the in-frame ones, with some missing. The sample contains 100,000 or so clones, 90% of which appear only once. Sequenced here: peripheral blood, sampled on day 0 of AZD1222 vaccination. The chain couples TRBV4-2 to TRBJ1-4; tentatively, D is TRBD1 (5 bases). This clonotype originated in an adult in good health. The CDR3 bases are TGTGCCAGCAGCCAAGCAGATCTAAGGGGCGAAAAACTGTTTTTT. It encodes CASSQADLRGEKLFF.